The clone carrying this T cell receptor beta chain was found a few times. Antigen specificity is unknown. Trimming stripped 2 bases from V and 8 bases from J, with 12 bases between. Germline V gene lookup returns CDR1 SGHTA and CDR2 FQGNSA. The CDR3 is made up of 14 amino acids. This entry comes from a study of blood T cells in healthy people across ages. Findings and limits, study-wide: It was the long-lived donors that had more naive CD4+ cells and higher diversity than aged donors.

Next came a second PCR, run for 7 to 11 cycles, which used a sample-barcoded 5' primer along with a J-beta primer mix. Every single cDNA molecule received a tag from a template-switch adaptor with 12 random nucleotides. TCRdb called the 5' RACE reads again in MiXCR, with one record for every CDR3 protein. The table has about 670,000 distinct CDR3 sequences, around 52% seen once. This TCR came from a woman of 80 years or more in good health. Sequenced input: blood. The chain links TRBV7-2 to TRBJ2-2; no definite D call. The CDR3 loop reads CASSLQGGIGELFF. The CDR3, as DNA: TGTGCCAGCAGCTTACAAGGCGGAATAGGGGAGCTGTTTTTT.